A selection of T cell receptor beta chains follows, all from one sample in a study of metastatic and nonmetastatic thyroid tumors. TCRdb re-called the PCR reads through MiXCR. This sample carries approximately 15,000 clones, roughly a quarter of them seen once, and the ten largest clones take about 8%. Sequenced sample: adjacent normal tissue. Every receptor here comes from a female donor with papillary thyroid cancer or a benign thyroid nodule (not recorded which). Some clones in this sample may be carry-over from other donors' samples. Both conserved end residues are part of each CDR3. The D gene is left open where the match is weak. Some rows have no size entry. The others give once, few or many, or a class for an expanded clone.

many	TRBV13	.	TRBJ2-1	TGTGCCAGCAGCCAACGGACTCAGCCCCATGAGCAGTTCTTC	CASSQRTQPHEQFF
many	TRBV18	TRBD1	TRBJ1-3	TGTGCCAGCTCACCGTGGCAGGGGGCTGGAAACACCATATATTTT	CASSPWQGAGNTIYF
medium-sized	TRBV7-2	TRBD2	TRBJ2-7	TGTGCCAGCAGCTTCTTAGCGGGAGGGACTTACGAGCAGTACTTC	CASSFLAGGTYEQYF
medium-sized	TRBV27	.	TRBJ1-6	TGTGCCAGCACCAGAAATAATTCACCCCTCCACTTT	CASTRNNSPLHF
medium-sized	TRBV24-1	TRBD2	TRBJ2-2	TGTGCCACCAGTTCAGCGGGAGAGAACACCGGGGAGCTGTTTTTT	CATSSAGENTGELFF
few	TRBV6-2/TRBV6-3	TRBD2	TRBJ2-1	TGTGCCAGCAGTTACTTTAGCGGGAGGGCACGTGAGCAGTTCTTC	CASSYFSGRAREQFF
.	TRBV6-4	.	TRBJ2-1	TGTGCCAGCAGTGACTCGCTAGGGGGAGCCGGGCCTGTCCCCTACAATGAGCAGTTCTTC	CASSDSLGGAGPVPYNEQFF
many	TRBV4-1	.	TRBJ2-6	TGCGCCAGCAGCCAAGCCCCTCTAGCTACTGGGGCCAACGTCCTGACTTTC	CASSQAPLATGANVLTF
many	TRBV5-4	.	TRBJ2-1	TGTGCCAGCAGCTTGGACATTGGGCTTTACAATGAGCAGTTCTTC	CASSLDIGLYNEQFF
.	TRBV20-1	.	TRBJ2-7	TGCAGTGCTACAAAAGACGTCTACGAGCAGTACTTC	CSATKDVYEQYF
many	TRBV19	.	TRBJ2-5	TGTGCCAGTAGTATCGGCCTCCAGGGGACCCAGTACTTC	CASSIGLQGTQYF
many	TRBV7-8	TRBD1	TRBJ2-1	TGTGCCAGCAGCCATAGGACAGGAAATGAGCAGTTCTTC	CASSHRTGNEQFF
.	TRBV12-3/TRBV12-4	TRBD2	TRBJ2-1	TGTGCCAGCAGGCCGGGACTAGTCGGAGGTATGGTGTTGTTCTTC	CASRPGLVGGMVLFF
.	TRBV7-2	.	TRBJ2-3	TGTGCCAGCAGATCCTACATGCGCACAGATAAGCAGTATTTT	CASRSYMRTDKQYF
.	TRBV19	.	TRBJ1-5	TGTGCCAGTATATCAGCCCAGTGGCGGAATCAGCCCCAGCATTTT	CASISAQWRNQPQHF
many	TRBV20-1	.	TRBJ2-5	TGCAGTGCCGAGGACAAAGAGACCCAGTACTTC	CSAEDKETQYF
.	TRBV25-1	TRBD2	TRBJ2-7	TGTGCCAGCAGCCACGGCGTGGGGACGGGTGGACTAGCGGGACGCGTCTACGAGCAGTACTTC	CASSHGVGTGGLAGRVYEQYF
many	TRBV4-1	.	TRBJ2-1	TGCGCCAGCAGCCATCGGAGTGAGCAGTTCTTC	CASSHRSEQFF
.	TRBV28	.	TRBJ1-2	TGTGCCAGCAGTTTAGTTAGCGGGCTATGGGGCTACACCTTC	CASSLVSGLWGYTF
.	TRBV2	.	TRBJ2-5	TGTGCCTGCAGCCCGCCTGGTGGGCTGGAGGGCGAGACCCAGTACTTC	CACSPPGGLEGETQYF
few	TRBV20-1	.	TRBJ2-6	TGCAGTGCTTTGACGGACTCTGGGGCCAACGTCCTGACTTTC	CSALTDSGANVLTF
few	TRBV6-2/TRBV6-3	TRBD2	TRBJ2-2	TGTGCCAGCAGTTACCCAACTAGCGGGAGTCCCGGGGAGCTGTTTTTT	CASSYPTSGSPGELFF
few	TRBV20-1	.	TRBJ1-6	TGCAGTGCTAGAGATCCGCGGCAGGAGAATTCACCCCTCCACTTT	CSARDPRQENSPLHF
.	TRBV27	.	TRBJ1-2	TGTGCCAGCATGGCCCCCCACCCTAACTATGGCTACACCTTC	CASMAPHPNYGYTF
many	TRBV7-9	.	TRBJ1-2	TGTGCCAGCAGCCCCCCAGGGCGCCATAGTGGCTACACCTTC	CASSPPGRHSGYTF
many	TRBV14	.	TRBJ2-5	TGTGCCAGCAGCCAAGAGACCCAGTACTTC	CASSQETQYF
few	TRBV28	.	TRBJ2-7	TGTGCCAGCACTACCTCGCCGGGTCTAGCGTACTCCTACGAGCAGTACTTC	CASTTSPGLAYSYEQYF
.	TRBV6-5	.	TRBJ2-7	TGTGCCAGCAGTTACTCGAGGTCTAACCACGAGCAGTACTTC	CASSYSRSNHEQYF
many	TRBV4-1	.	TRBJ2-3	TGCGCCAGCAGCCAAGTCATGAGGGATACGCAGTATTTT	CASSQVMRDTQYF
few	TRBV6-1	.	TRBJ1-4	TGTGCCAGCAGACTACAGGGAATCGCAACTAATGAAAAACTGTTTTTT	CASRLQGIATNEKLFF
medium-sized	TRBV12-3/TRBV12-4	TRBD2	TRBJ2-3	TGTGCCAGCAGTTCGTTGGCGGGAGTCACAGATACGCAGTATTTT	CASSSLAGVTDTQYF
medium-sized	TRBV10-3	.	TRBJ2-7	TGTGCCATCAAACGGGGCTACGAGCAGTACTTC	CAIKRGYEQYF
few	TRBV6-1	.	TRBJ1-3	TGTGCCAGCAGTTCTACCGGCCCTTCTGGAAACACTATATACTTT	CASSSTGPSGNTIYF
.	TRBV11-1	TRBD1	TRBJ2-2	TGTGCCAGCAACAAACCGGGGACAGGGGTATTCAACACCGGGGAGCTGTTTTTT	CASNKPGTGVFNTGELFF
.	TRBV19	TRBD1	TRBJ1-2	TGTGCCAGTAGTAGGGGACAGTTTAACTATGGCTACACCTTC	CASSRGQFNYGYTF
few	TRBV6-6	TRBD2	TRBJ2-3	TGTGCCAGCAGAGGCGCCCGGGACTACCGCCCGACAGATACGCAGTATTTT	CASRGARDYRPTDTQYF
.	TRBV20-1	TRBD2	TRBJ2-6	TGCAGTCCCTCGGGACTATCGGGGGACTCTGTGGCCAACGTCCTTACTTTC	CSPSGLSGDSVANVLTF
.	TRBV5-3	.	TRBJ2-7	TGTGCCAGGACGTATAGGGACAACTCCTACGAGCAGTACTTC	CARTYRDNSYEQYF
.	TRBV11-3	.	TRBJ2-3	TGTGCCAGCAGCTTAGTACAAGATACGCAGTATTTT	CASSLVQDTQYF
few	TRBV2	.	TRBJ2-7	TGTGCCAGCAGCGCGTACTTAGGGGACGAGCAGTACTTC	CASSAYLGDEQYF
medium-sized	TRBV6-1	.	TRBJ2-2	TGTGCCAGCAGTAGCGGAACGAACACCGGGGAGCTGTTTTTT	CASSSGTNTGELFF
.	TRBV28	.	TRBJ1-3	TGTGCCAGCAGTGCAGTGTATGGAAACGCCATATATTTT	CASSAVYGNAIYF
many	TRBV7-9	.	TRBJ1-5	TGTGCCAGCAGCTTAGGACAAGGCCAATGGCAGCCCCAGCATTTT	CASSLGQGQWQPQHF
few	TRBV5-1	TRBD2	TRBJ2-7	TGCGCCAGCAGCCCACGCGGGGGTTACTACGAGCAGTACTTC	CASSPRGGYYEQYF
once	TRBV20-1	.	TRBJ2-5	TGCAGTGCTAGTACGACCGGGAAAGGGCCTGAGACCCAGTACTTC	CSASTTGKGPETQYF
many	TRBV2	TRBD2	TRBJ2-3	TGTGCCAGCAGTGGTAGCGGGAGGGCCGGCACAGATACGCAGTATTTT	CASSGSGRAGTDTQYF
.	TRBV2	.	TRBJ1-2	TGTGCCAGCAGGGCACAGGGTTTAAACTATGGCTACACCTTC	CASRAQGLNYGYTF
.	TRBV12-3/TRBV12-4	TRBD2	TRBJ2-7	TGTGCCAGCAGCGGACCTGCTCGGGGGGGGATCGCGCAGTACTTC	CASSGPARGGIAQYF
medium-sized	TRBV12-3/TRBV12-4	TRBD1	TRBJ2-1	TGTGCCAGCAGTTTAAGTATTCCCGGGACAGGGGCTGAGCAGTTCTTC	CASSLSIPGTGAEQFF
few	TRBV6-1	.	TRBJ1-1	TGTGCCAGCAGTCGGTCGGACACTGAAGCTTTCTTT	CASSRSDTEAFF
.	TRBV19	.	TRBJ1-2	TGTGCCAGTAGTCAGGACCACACGGCCAACTATGGCTACACCTTC	CASSQDHTANYGYTF
medium-sized	TRBV20-1	.	TRBJ2-7	TGCAGTGTTTCACTCGGGCAGGGAAGCCACGAGCAGTACTTC	CSVSLGQGSHEQYF
.	TRBV6-1	TRBD2	TRBJ2-5	TGTGCCAGCACCGAGGGGCTAGCGGGAGGGGCAGAGACCCAGTACTTC	CASTEGLAGGAETQYF